This entry lists 28 T cell receptor beta chains sequenced from one sample in a study of T cell responses to AZD1222 COVID-19 vaccine. Profiled with immunoSEQ multiplex PCR; TCRdb holds only in-frame clones, not every one. The sample contains over 45,000 clones, 70% to 90% of which appear only once. Sequenced here: peripheral blood, sampled 28 days after the second AZD1222 dose. These receptors were obtained from an adult who received the AZD1222 COVID-19 vaccine.

The chain links TRBV18 to TRBJ2-1; D gene unclear. In germline, CDR1 is KGHSH, CDR2 LQKENI. V lost 3 bases and J 5 bases, leaving 11 bases between the germline ends. The CDR3 contains 14 residues. CDR3 DNA sequence: TGTGCCAGCTCACCCGGTGGGGTTAACAATGAGCAGTTCTTC. Translating it yields CASSPGGVNNEQFF. Combining the CDR3 with reference TRBV18 and TRBJ2-1 gives the whole variable domain NAGVMQNPRHLVRRRGQEARLRCSPMKGHSHVYWYRQLPEEGLKFMVYLQKENIIDESGMPKERFSAEFPKEGPSILRIQQVVRGDSAAYFCASSPGGVNNEQFFGPGTRLTVL.

This rearrangement joins TRBV7-9 to TRBJ2-7, with 9 bases fitting TRBD2. Germline V CDR1 and CDR2: SEHNR, FQNEAQ (reference sequence). With V trimmed by 5 bases and J by 3 bases, 8 bases remained unmatched. The CDR3 is 15 amino acids. CDR3 sequence: CASSPPWTSDYEQYF. The CDR3 nucleotides read TGTGCCAGCAGCCCCCCCTGGACTAGCGACTACGAGCAGTACTTC.

This clone was seen once. The gene calls are TRBV7-9 and TRBJ2-3, with D unclear. CDR3 length: 11 amino acids. CDR1 and CDR2 from the germline V gene are SEHNR and FQNEAQ (reference sequence). V lost 5 bases and J lost 1, with 1 base in between. The CDR3 is CASSRTDTQYF. CDR3 coding DNA: TGTGCCAGCAGCCGCACAGATACGCAGTATTTT.

V usage is TRBV11-3 and J usage is TRBJ2-2; 7 nucleotides line up with TRBD2. This CDR3 contains 15 residues. V was pared by 5 bases and J by 5 bases, with 8 bases of the junction left unmatched. Germline CDR1 is SGHNT and CDR2 is YENEEA. CDR3 DNA sequence: TGTGCCAGCAGCATCGTCATGGGAGGGACCGGGGAGCTGTTTTTT. Protein: CASSIVMGGTGELFF.

This clone was observed a handful of times. The chain is built from TRBV24-1 and TRBJ2-3; tentatively, D is TRBD1 or TRBD2 (6 bases each). V lost 0 bases and J lost 8, with 11 bases in between. This CDR3 is built from 14 residues. Germline V gene sequence: CDR1 KGHDR, CDR2 SFDVKD. The CDR3 DNA follows: TGTGCCACCAGTGATTTGTCCGGGGGCCTTACGCAGTATTTT. It translates to CATSDLSGGLTQYF.

The V and J genes are TRBV3-1 (or the pseudogene TRBV3-2) and TRBJ1-3; the D is unclear. This CDR3 contains 15 residues. CDR1 LGHDT and CDR2 YNNKEL come from the germline V gene (reference sequence). With 5 bases removed from V and 1 base from J, the gap between germline ends came to 12 bases. CDR3 coding DNA: TGTGCCAGCAGCGAGGACGGATTATCTGGAAACACCATATATTTT. Protein product: CASSEDGLSGNTIYF.

The chain joins TRBV19 to TRBJ1-5; possible D gene TRBD1, 5 bases. V was pared by 4 bases and J by 6 bases, with 19 bases between. The germline V gene has CDR1 LNHDA and CDR2 SQIVND (reference sequence). The CDR3 is 16 residues long. The CDR3 sequence: CASSTSGTLKAQPQHF. The CDR3 nucleotides read TGTGCCAGTAGTACCTCGGGGACCCTTAAAGCTCAGCCCCAGCATTTT.

The chain recombines TRBV19 with TRBJ2-2; 9 bases match TRBD1. CDR1 is LNHDA, CDR2 SQIVND, per germline (reference sequence). Trimming removed 6 bases from V and 6 bases from J; junction bases left unmatched: 5. The CDR3 extends over 14 amino acids. The CDR3, as DNA: TGTGCCAGTAGGGCCGGGACAGGGTCCGGGGAGCTGTTTTTT. Translating gives CASRAGTGSGELFF. Full variable domain (missing parts from reference TRBV19 and TRBJ2-2): DGGITQSPKYLFRKEGQNVTLSCEQNLNHDAMYWYRQDPGQGLRLIYYSQIVNDFQKGDIAEGYSVSREKKESFPLTVTSAQKNPTAFYLCASRAGTGSGELFFGEGSRLTVL.

The table lists this clone with a count of one. The chain couples TRBV7-2 to TRBJ1-2, with no clear D. Germline V gene lookup returns CDR1 SGHTA and CDR2 FQGNSA. The CDR3 spans 12 residues. V was shortened by 3 bases and J by 6 bases, with 8 bases between the two germline ends. The CDR3 DNA reads as TGTGCCAGCAGCTTCCCAAATAATGGCTACACCTTC. Amino acids: CASSFPNNGYTF.

V and J are TRBV19 and TRBJ1-4; no reliable D call. Per the germline V gene, CDR1 is LNHDA and CDR2 is SQIVND (reference sequence). CDR3 length: 14 amino acids. V was clipped by 5 bases and J by 0 bases, with 7 bases between them. Here the CDR3 reads CASSESPTNEKLFF. DNA of the CDR3: TGTGCCAGTAGTGAATCACCAACTAATGAAAAACTGTTTTTT.

The chain carries TRBV3-1 (or the pseudogene TRBV3-2) and TRBJ2-1; no clear D gene. The CDR3 spans 15 residues. Germline CDR1 reads LGHDT; CDR2 reads YNNKEL (reference sequence). Trimming took 3 bases from V and 5 from J, leaving 14 bases between them. As DNA, the CDR3 is TGTGCCAGCAGCCAGATGGTTGGGTCCCACAATGAGCAGTTCTTC. Translation: CASSQMVGSHNEQFF.

The chain has TRBV28 and TRBJ1-2; possible D gene TRBD1, 5 bases. CDR1 is MDHEN, CDR2 SYDVKM, per germline. CDR3 length: 14 residues. V was cut by 7 bases and J by 0 bases, with 12 bases left in between. The CDR3: CASTHRFSNYGYTF. In nucleotides, the CDR3 is TGTGCCAGCACCCACAGGTTCTCTAACTATGGCTACACCTTC.

J is TRBJ1-2 and V is TRBV5-1; no reliable D call. V lost 1 base, J lost 0 bases, and 10 bases lay in between. The length of the CDR3 is 15 residues. Germline V CDR1 and CDR2: SGHRS, YFSETQ. The CDR3 loop reads CASSLLGGTNYGYTF. CDR3 bases: TGCGCCAGCAGCTTGTTAGGCGGGACTAACTATGGCTACACCTTC.

The J gene is TRBJ1-4, the V gene TRBV7-7; 7 positions agree with TRBD1. This CDR3 has 15 amino acids. V lost 5 bases to trimming and J lost 7 bases; unmatched junction nucleotides: 10. Germline V gene data show CDR1 as SSHAT and CDR2 as FNYEAQ (reference sequence). The CDR3 region is CASSPGQADGEKLFF. DNA for the CDR3: TGTGCCAGCAGCCCTGGACAGGCGGACGGTGAAAAACTGTTTTTT.

The chain uses TRBV2 and TRBJ1-3; D remains unclear. The V end was cut by 6 bases, the J end by 4 bases, with 7 bases between. This CDR3 region has 12 residues. CDR1 is SNHLY, CDR2 FYNNEI, per germline. The chain's CDR3 is CASSDHGNTIYF. In DNA form, the CDR3 reads TGTGCCAGCAGCGACCACGGAAACACCATATATTTT.

The chain carries TRBV6-5 and TRBJ2-7; the D gene could be TRBD1 or TRBD2 (6 bases each). This CDR3 is built from 15 residues. V lost 4 bases and J 1 base, leaving 14 bases between the germline ends. Germline V CDR1 and CDR2: MNHEY, SVGAGI. The CDR3 DNA sequence: TGTGCCAGCAGTTGGGGGGCAGGGGAGTCCTACGAGCAGTACTTC. It is translated as CASSWGAGESYEQYF.

The chain links TRBV10-3 to TRBJ1-3; D perhaps matches TRBD1 (6 bases). Trimming removed 7 bases from V and 0 bases from J, with 10 bases in between. CDR3 length equals 14 residues. CDR1 ENHRY and CDR2 SYGVKD come from the germline V gene. The DNA for the CDR3 is TGTGCCATCACAGGGGCGAGCTCTGGAAACACCATATATTTT. Its protein product is CAITGASSGNTIYF.

This rearrangement joins TRBV5-1 to TRBJ2-2; D is ambiguous. Germline V gives CDR1 SGHRS, CDR2 YFSETQ. V dropped 2 bases and J dropped 0 bases, with 14 bases sitting between them. CDR3 length: 17 amino acids. DNA for the CDR3: TGCGCCAGCAGCTTAGCCCCCCCGGGTCCGAACACCGGGGAGCTGTTTTTT. Its translation is CASSLAPPGPNTGELFF.

The V gene is TRBV6-8, the J gene TRBJ1-2, with TRBD1 matching over 7 bases. This CDR3 spans 14 amino acids. V lost 4 bases, J lost 2 bases, and 4 bases stayed unmatched. Per the germline V gene, CDR1 is MNHGY and CDR2 is SAAAGT. The CDR3 loop reads CASSSPTGNYGYTF. The DNA of the CDR3 is TGTGCCAGCAGTTCCCCGACAGGGAACTATGGCTACACCTTC.

As for this clone: At one end, the junction sequence differs from germline, possibly due to a read error. The gene calls are TRBV5-1 and TRBJ2-7, with 15 bases aligning to TRBD2. This CDR3 has 16 residues. CDR1 and CDR2 from the germline V gene are SGHRS and YFSETQ. CDR3: CASSLPGTSGGYGQYF. The DNA for the CDR3 is TGCGCCAGCAGCTTGCCCGGGACTAGCGGGGGGTACGGGCAGTACTTC. Full variable domain (missing parts from reference TRBV5-1 and TRBJ2-7): KAGVTQTPRYLIKTRGQQVTLSCSPISGHRSVSWYQQTPGQGLQFLFEYFSETQRNKGNFPGRFSGRQFSNSRSEMNVSTLELGDSALYLCASSLPGTSGGYGQYFGPGTRLTVT.

The chain uses TRBV7-2 and TRBJ1-2, with 7 nucleotides matching TRBD1. J lost 4 bases, V lost 5 bases, and 7 bases had no gene match. CDR1 is SGHTA and CDR2 is FQGNSA in the germline V gene. The CDR3 is made up of 14 amino acids. CDR3 region: CASSPRQGAYGYTF. CDR3 bases: TGTGCCAGCAGCCCTCGACAGGGCGCCTATGGCTACACCTTC.

This chain joins TRBV19 and TRBJ1-3; possible D gene TRBD1, 5 bases. Per the germline V gene, CDR1 is LNHDA and CDR2 is SQIVND (reference sequence). Deletions cut 7 bases from V and 2 bases from J, with 15 bases between. The CDR3 covers 15 residues. CDR3: CASTGGRSTGNTIYF. CDR3 nucleotides: TGTGCCAGTACTGGGGGGAGGTCGACTGGAAACACCATATATTTT.

V usage is TRBV29-1 and J usage is TRBJ1-1; tentatively, D is TRBD1 (5 bases). Germline loops: CDR1 SQVTM, CDR2 ANQGSEA. CDR3 length: 14 amino acids. The V end was cut by 4 bases, the J end by 3 bases, with 15 bases between. The CDR3 sequence is CSVVISVGDTEAFF. CDR3 DNA sequence: TGCAGCGTTGTGATATCGGTAGGGGACACTGAAGCTTTCTTT.

The CDR3 spells CASSLSAVATYEQYF. DNA of the CDR3: TGTGCCAGCAGTTTATCGGCAGTCGCAACCTACGAGCAGTACTTC. The chain joins TRBV28 to TRBJ2-7; the D is unclear. The CDR3 extends over 15 amino acids. Germline V gene sequence: CDR1 MDHEN, CDR2 SYDVKM. V lost 1 base, J lost 2 bases, and 12 bases lay in between.

J is TRBJ2-3 and V is TRBV28; the match to TRBD2 covers 12 bases. From germline, CDR1 is MDHEN and CDR2 SYDVKM. CDR3 length equals 18 residues. V lost 3 bases and J lost 2; bases outside the gene matches: 9. The chain's CDR3 is CASSLRLAGVPYTDTQYF. DNA for the CDR3: TGTGCCAGCAGTTTGCGACTAGCGGGGGTTCCGTACACAGATACGCAGTATTTT.

The chain is built from TRBV10-3 and TRBJ2-1; 11 nucleotides match TRBD1. The CDR3 spans 13 residues. The germline V gene encodes CDR1 ENHRY and CDR2 SYGVKD. V dropped 6 bases and J dropped 9; count of bases not matched to a gene: 4. CDR3 in DNA: TGTGCCATCAGACCGGGACAGGGGGGTGAGCAGTTCTTC. It translates to CAIRPGQGGEQFF.

The chain carries TRBV20-1 and TRBJ1-2, with unresolved D. The V end was cut by 3 bases, the J end by 3 bases, with 11 bases between. The CDR3 runs to 13 residues. CDR1 and CDR2 from the germline V gene are DFQATT and SNEGSKA (reference sequence). CDR3 loop: CSASHSVYYGYTF. The CDR3 coding sequence is TGCAGTGCTAGTCACAGCGTCTACTATGGCTACACCTTC.

This chain joins TRBV3-1 (or the pseudogene TRBV3-2) and TRBJ1-2, with 9 bases aligning to TRBD1. Per the germline V gene, CDR1 is LGHDT and CDR2 is YNNKEL (reference sequence). Unmatched junction bases numbered 12, after V lost 6 bases and J lost 13 bases. CDR3 length: 13 amino acids. CDR3 in amino acids: CASRPPGTGSFTF. CDR3 bases: TGTGCCAGCAGGCCCCCCGGGACAGGGTCCTTCACCTTC.